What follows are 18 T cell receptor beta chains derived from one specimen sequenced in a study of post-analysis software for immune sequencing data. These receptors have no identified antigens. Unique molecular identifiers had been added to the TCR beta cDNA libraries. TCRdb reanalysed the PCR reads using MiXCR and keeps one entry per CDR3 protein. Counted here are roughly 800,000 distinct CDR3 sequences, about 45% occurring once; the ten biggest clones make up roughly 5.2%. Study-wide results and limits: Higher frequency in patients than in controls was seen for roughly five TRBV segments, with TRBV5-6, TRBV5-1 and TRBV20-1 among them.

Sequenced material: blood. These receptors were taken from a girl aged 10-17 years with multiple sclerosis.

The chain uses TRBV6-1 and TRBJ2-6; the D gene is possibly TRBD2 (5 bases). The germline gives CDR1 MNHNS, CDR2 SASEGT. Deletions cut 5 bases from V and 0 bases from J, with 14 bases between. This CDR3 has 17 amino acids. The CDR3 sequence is CASSRTFHLSGANVLTF. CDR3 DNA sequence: TGTGCCAGCAGTAGGACTTTCCATCTCTCTGGGGCCAACGTCCTGACTTTC.

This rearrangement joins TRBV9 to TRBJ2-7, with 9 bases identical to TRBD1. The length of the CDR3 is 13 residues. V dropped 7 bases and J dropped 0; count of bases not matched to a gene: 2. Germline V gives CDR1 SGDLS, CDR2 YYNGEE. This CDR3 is CASGQGNSYEQYF. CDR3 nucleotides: TGTGCCAGCGGACAGGGGAACTCCTACGAGCAGTACTTC. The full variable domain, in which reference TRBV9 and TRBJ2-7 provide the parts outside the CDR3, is DSGVTQTPKHLITATGQRVTLRCSPRSGDLSVYWYQQSLDQGLQFLIQYYNGEERAKGNILERFSAQQFPDLHSELNLSSLELGDSALYFCASGQGNSYEQYFGPGTRLTVT.

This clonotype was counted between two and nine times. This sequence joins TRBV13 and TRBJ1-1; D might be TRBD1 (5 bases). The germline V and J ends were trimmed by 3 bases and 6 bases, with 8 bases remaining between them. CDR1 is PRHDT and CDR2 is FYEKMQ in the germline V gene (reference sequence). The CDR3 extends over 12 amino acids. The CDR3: CASSFLGAEAFF. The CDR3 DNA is TGTGCCAGCAGCTTCCTGGGGGCTGAAGCTTTCTTT.

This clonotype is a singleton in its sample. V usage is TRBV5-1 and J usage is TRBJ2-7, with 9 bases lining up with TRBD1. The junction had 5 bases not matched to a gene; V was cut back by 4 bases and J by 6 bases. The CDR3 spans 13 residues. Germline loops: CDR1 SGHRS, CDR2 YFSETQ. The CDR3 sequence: CASSAGQGGEQYF. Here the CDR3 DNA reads TGCGCCAGCAGCGCGGGACAGGGTGGCGAGCAGTACTTC.

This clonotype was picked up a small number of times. The CDR3 coding sequence is TGTGCCAGCAGCTTAAGACGGGACAGCCTGAACTATGGCTACACCTTC. Protein: CASSLRRDSLNYGYTF. The chain uses TRBV7-8 and TRBJ1-2; 7 bases match TRBD1. Per germline, CDR1 SGHVS and CDR2 FQNEAQ. CDR3 size: 16 residues. After removal of 2 bases from V and 2 bases from J, the junction contained 8 bases not matched to a gene.

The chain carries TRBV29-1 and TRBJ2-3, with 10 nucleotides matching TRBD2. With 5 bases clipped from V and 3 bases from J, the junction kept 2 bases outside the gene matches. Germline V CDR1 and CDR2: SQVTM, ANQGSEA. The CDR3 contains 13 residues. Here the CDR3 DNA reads TGCAGCGTTACACTAGCGGGGACAGATACGCAGTATTTT. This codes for CSVTLAGTDTQYF.

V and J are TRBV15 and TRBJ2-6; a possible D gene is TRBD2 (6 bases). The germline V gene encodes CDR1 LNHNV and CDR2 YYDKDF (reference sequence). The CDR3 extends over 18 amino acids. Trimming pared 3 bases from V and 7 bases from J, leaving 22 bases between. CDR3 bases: TGTGCCACCAGCAGGCTGGGTAGCGGCGGACTTGGAGCCAACGTCCTGACTTTC. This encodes CATSRLGSGGLGANVLTF.

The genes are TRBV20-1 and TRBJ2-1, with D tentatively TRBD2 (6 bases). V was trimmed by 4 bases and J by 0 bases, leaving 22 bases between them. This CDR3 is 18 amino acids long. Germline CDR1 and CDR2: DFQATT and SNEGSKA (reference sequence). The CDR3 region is CSAIPPAGSLSSYNEQFF. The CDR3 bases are TGCAGTGCTATTCCTCCAGCGGGCTCCCTCAGCTCCTACAATGAGCAGTTCTTC.

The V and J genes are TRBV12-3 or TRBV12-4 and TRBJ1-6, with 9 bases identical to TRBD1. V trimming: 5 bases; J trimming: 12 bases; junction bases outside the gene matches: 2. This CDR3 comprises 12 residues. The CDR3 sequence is CASSPTGGPLHF. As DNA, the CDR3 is TGTGCCAGCAGTCCGACAGGGGGACCCCTCCACTTT.

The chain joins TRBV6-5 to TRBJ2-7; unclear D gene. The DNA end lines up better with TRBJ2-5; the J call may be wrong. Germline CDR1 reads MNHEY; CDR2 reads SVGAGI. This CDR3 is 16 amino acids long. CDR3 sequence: CASRPGLGSRWETQYF. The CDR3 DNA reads TGTGCCAGCAGGCCTGGTCTCGGATCCCGGTGGGAGACCCAGTACTTC.

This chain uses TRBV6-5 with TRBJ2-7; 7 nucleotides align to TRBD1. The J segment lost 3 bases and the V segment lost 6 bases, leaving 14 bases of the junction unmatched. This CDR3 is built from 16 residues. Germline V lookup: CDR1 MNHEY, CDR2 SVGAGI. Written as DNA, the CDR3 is TGTGCCAGCAGCTTGACAGGGAGTAAACCCCTCTACGAGCAGTACTTC. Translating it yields CASSLTGSKPLYEQYF.

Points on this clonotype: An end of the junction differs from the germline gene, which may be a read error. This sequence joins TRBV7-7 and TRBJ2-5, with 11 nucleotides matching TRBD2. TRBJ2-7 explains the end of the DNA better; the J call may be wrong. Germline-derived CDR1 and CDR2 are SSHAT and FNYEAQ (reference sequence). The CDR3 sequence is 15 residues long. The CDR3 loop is CASSPLLAGVNEQYF. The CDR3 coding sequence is TGTGCTAGCAGCCCCCTACTAGCGGGAGTTAACGAGCAGTACTTC.

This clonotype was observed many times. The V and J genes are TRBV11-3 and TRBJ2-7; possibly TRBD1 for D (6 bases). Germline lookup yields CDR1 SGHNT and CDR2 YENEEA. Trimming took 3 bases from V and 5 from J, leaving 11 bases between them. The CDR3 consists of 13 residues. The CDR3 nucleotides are TGTGCCAGCAGCTTCCGGACAGCCCACGAGCAGTACTTC. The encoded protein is CASSFRTAHEQYF.

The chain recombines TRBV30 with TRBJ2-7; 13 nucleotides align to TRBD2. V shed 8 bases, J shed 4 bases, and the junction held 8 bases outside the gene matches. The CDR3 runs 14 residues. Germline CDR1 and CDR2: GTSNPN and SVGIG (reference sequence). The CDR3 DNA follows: TGTGCCGTCTCCGGGACTAGCGGGACGTACGAGCAGTACTTC. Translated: CAVSGTSGTYEQYF.

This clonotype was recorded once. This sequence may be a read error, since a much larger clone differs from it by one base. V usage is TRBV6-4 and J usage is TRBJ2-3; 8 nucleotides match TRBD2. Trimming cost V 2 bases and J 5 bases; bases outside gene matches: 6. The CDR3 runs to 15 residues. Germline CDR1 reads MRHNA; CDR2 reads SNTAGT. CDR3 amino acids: CASSDRTGGLDTQYF. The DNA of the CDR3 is TGTGCCAGCAGTGACAGAACGGGAGGGCTAGATACGCAGTATTTT.

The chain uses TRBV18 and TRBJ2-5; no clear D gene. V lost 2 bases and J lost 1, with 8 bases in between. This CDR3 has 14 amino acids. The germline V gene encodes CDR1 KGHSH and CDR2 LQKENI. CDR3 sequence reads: CASSPFGSQETQYF. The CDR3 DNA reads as TGTGCCAGCTCACCATTTGGATCCCAAGAGACCCAGTACTTC.

CDR3 DNA sequence: TGTGCCAGCAGTTACGGGAGCCGCGAGCAGTTCTTC. Translated, it gives CASSYGSREQFF. J is TRBJ2-1 and V is TRBV12-3 or TRBV12-4, with TRBD2 as a possible D gene (6 bases). Trimming pared 4 bases from V and 10 bases from J, leaving 11 bases between. The CDR3 contains 12 residues.

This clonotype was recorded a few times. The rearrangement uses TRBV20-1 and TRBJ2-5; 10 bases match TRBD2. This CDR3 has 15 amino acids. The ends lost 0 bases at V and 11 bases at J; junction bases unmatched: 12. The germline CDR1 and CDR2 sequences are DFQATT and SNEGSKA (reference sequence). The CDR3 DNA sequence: TGCAGTGCTAGAGATGCCCTAGCGGGAGCTCGGGAGCAGTACTTC. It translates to CSARDALAGAREQYF.